This T cell receptor (beta chain) was recovered during a study of T cell clusters in autoimmune cytopenias. The CDR3 runs 15 residues. Per the germline V gene, CDR1 is SGHRS and CDR2 is YFSETQ. TRB rearrangements were amplified by touch-down multiplex PCR with mixed TRB-A/B primers. TCRdb reprocessed the multiplex PCR reads, keeping one entry per CDR3 protein, no DNA. The sample table sets out some 7,800 distinct CDR3 sequences. TRB was amplified from roughly 0.25 ug of peripheral blood genomic DNA per sample. This sequence joins TRBV5-1 and TRBJ1-4. The receptor's source is a human donor with an autoimmune cytopenia or autoimmune hepatitis (not recorded which). Sequencing input: peripheral blood. Here the CDR3 reads CASSSDGATNEKLFF.